These T cell receptor beta chains were read from a single sample in a study of T cells after yellow fever vaccination. TCRdb re-called the 5' RACE reads with MiXCR, one entry per CDR3 protein. The profile shows some 320,000 distinct CDR3 sequences, approximately 4% of them singletons. Specimen: PBMCs, collected 5 days after the yellow fever booster vaccination. These receptors came from a man younger than 35 who received the YFV17D yellow fever vaccine. CDR3s include the opening cysteine and the closing phenylalanine or tryptophan. Each record gives: CDR3 protein, CDR3 DNA, D gene, V gene, clone size, J gene. The D gene is left open where the match is weak. Some rows mark clone size as missing; the rest say once, few, many or name a class of expanded clone.

CASCYAGANTEAFF | TGTGCCAGCTGTTACGCGGGCGCGAACACTGAAGCTTTCTTT | . | TRBV6-5 | . | TRBJ1-1
CASTIGVDQETQYF | TGTGCCAGTACCATAGGGGTGGACCAAGAGACCCAGTACTTC | . | TRBV19 | few | TRBJ2-5
CASTLVPGQGSNTEAFF | TGTGCCAGCACCCTCGTCCCGGGACAGGGGTCGAACACTGAAGCTTTCTTT | TRBD1 | TRBV5-5 | few | TRBJ1-1
CASSFVGTDTQYF | TGTGCCAGCAGTTTCGTCGGCACAGATACGCAGTATTTT | . | TRBV6-2/TRBV6-3 | few | TRBJ2-3
CASQGGSEKLFF | TGTGCCTCCCAGGGAGGGAGTGAAAAACTGTTTTTT | . | TRBV30 | . | TRBJ1-4
CAISGQGSDEAFF | TGTGCCATCAGCGGACAGGGATCGGATGAAGCTTTCTTT | TRBD1 | TRBV10-3 | few | TRBJ1-1
CSVATANTGELFF | TGCAGCGTTGCCACAGCTAACACCGGGGAGCTGTTTTTT | . | TRBV29-1 | few | TRBJ2-2
CSVGRPNQPQHF | TGCAGCGTTGGTCGACCGAATCAGCCCCAGCATTTT | . | TRBV29-1 | many | TRBJ1-5
CASSTREGGLYEQYF | TGTGCCAGCAGCACCCGCGAGGGAGGACTCTACGAGCAGTACTTC | . | TRBV6-1 | many | TRBJ2-7
CASSATGVIEAFF | TGTGCCAGCAGCGCCACAGGGGTAATTGAAGCTTTCTTT | TRBD1 | TRBV7-9 | many | TRBJ1-1
CSALVPSGGADTQYF | TGCAGTGCGCTAGTACCCAGCGGGGGAGCAGATACGCAGTATTTT | TRBD2 | TRBV20-1 | few | TRBJ2-3
CASSHNLDYNEQFF | TGTGCCAGCAGCCACAACCTCGATTACAATGAGCAGTTCTTC | . | TRBV6-5 | many | TRBJ2-1
CATQGNTEAFF | TGTGCCACACAGGGGAACACTGAAGCTTTCTTT | . | TRBV7-9 | . | TRBJ1-1
CASSDSSGESYEQYF | TGCGCCAGCAGTGATTCCAGCGGGGAGTCCTACGAGCAGTACTTC | TRBD2 | TRBV10-1 | . | TRBJ2-7
CASSPQGLVDTGELFF | TGTGCCAGCAGCCCCCAGGGGCTAGTAGACACCGGGGAGCTGTTTTTT | . | TRBV7-9 | . | TRBJ2-2
CASSEGPGGNIQYF | TGCGCCAGCAGTGAAGGACCTGGCGGAAACATTCAGTACTTC | . | TRBV10-1 | . | TRBJ2-4
CASSPPPGVGANVLTF | TGTGCCAGCAGCCCCCCCCCGGGGGTAGGAGCCAACGTCCTGACTTTC | . | TRBV13 | . | TRBJ2-6
CSANTAAQETQYF | TGCAGTGCGAATACGGCCGCTCAAGAGACCCAGTACTTC | . | TRBV20-1 | many | TRBJ2-5
CSVLRDRGYEQYF | TGCAGCGTTCTCCGGGACAGGGGATACGAGCAGTACTTC | TRBD1 | TRBV29-1 | few | TRBJ2-7
CSASQGPNEKLFF | TGCAGTGCTAGTCAGGGACCTAATGAAAAACTGTTTTTT | . | TRBV20-1 | few | TRBJ1-4
CASGGGNEQFF | TGTGCCAGCGGCGGGGGGAATGAGCAGTTCTTC | TRBD2 | TRBV30 | few | TRBJ2-1
CASSRTVGTDTQYF | TGTGCCAGCAGCCGGACCGTAGGCACAGATACGCAGTATTTT | . | TRBV6-1 | few | TRBJ2-3
CASSERSNTEAFF | TGTGCCAGCAGTGAAAGGTCGAACACTGAAGCTTTCTTT | . | TRBV6-1 | few | TRBJ1-1
CAISELRTGTSYNEQFF | TGTGCCATCAGTGAGTTGCGGACAGGGACCTCCTACAATGAGCAGTTCTTC | TRBD1 | TRBV10-3 | . | TRBJ2-1
CASRTVSRELFF | TGTGCCAGCAGGACAGTGAGTCGGGAGCTGTTTTTT | . | TRBV28 | . | TRBJ2-2
CSARVQTPDQPQHF | TGCAGTGCTAGAGTACAGACCCCAGATCAGCCCCAGCATTTT | . | TRBV20-1 | few | TRBJ1-5
CSAAGQPNTGELFF | TGCAGTGCGGCGGGACAGCCGAACACCGGGGAGCTGTTTTTT | . | TRBV20-1 | . | TRBJ2-2
CASSRQANYGYTF | TGTGCCAGCAGTCGACAGGCTAACTATGGCTACACCTTC | . | TRBV12-3/TRBV12-4 | few | TRBJ1-2
CASSDGQAPGELFF | TGCGCCAGCAGTGATGGACAGGCCCCCGGGGAGCTGTTTTTT | TRBD1 | TRBV10-1 | many | TRBJ2-2
CASSFFPTGQGSGTSTDTQYF | TGTGCCAGCAGTTTCTTCCCAACGGGACAGGGCTCGGGTACTAGCACAGATACGCAGTATTTT | TRBD1 | TRBV12-3/TRBV12-4 | . | TRBJ2-3
CASSPQGTSQETQYF | TGTGCCAGCTCACCACAGGGGACTTCGCAAGAGACCCAGTACTTC | . | TRBV18 | . | TRBJ2-5
CASSLHQGPGTDTQYF | TGCGCCAGCAGCCTGCATCAGGGGCCTGGCACAGATACGCAGTATTTT | . | TRBV4-1 | many | TRBJ2-3
CASSPNGHGTQYF | TGTGCCAGCAGCCCGAACGGGCACGGTACGCAGTATTTT | . | TRBV12-3/TRBV12-4 | . | TRBJ2-3
CASSEWKVPQGYTF | TGCGCCAGCAGTGAGTGGAAAGTCCCACAGGGCTACACCTTC | . | TRBV10-2 | many | TRBJ1-2
CASSLGHPNTEAFF | TGTGCCAGCAGCTTGGGACATCCGAACACTGAAGCTTTCTTT | . | TRBV5-5 | many | TRBJ1-1
CASSTDRGRRTGELFF | TGTGCCAGCAGCACAGACAGGGGCCGCAGGACCGGGGAGCTGTTTTTT | TRBD1 | TRBV7-6 | many | TRBJ2-2
CASSQGQAAGLAKNIQYF | TGCGCCAGCAGCCAAGGCCAAGCAGCAGGATTAGCCAAAAACATTCAGTACTTC | . | TRBV4-1 | few | TRBJ2-4
CASSSNLQGGAILALHF | TGTGCCAGCAGTTCTAACCTACAGGGGGGGGCCATCTTGGCCCTCCACTTT | TRBD1 | TRBV27 | few | TRBJ1-6
CASTLRGELFF | TGTGCCAGCACCCTTCGGGGGGAGCTGTTTTTT | . | TRBV12-3/TRBV12-4 | . | TRBJ2-2
CSARGVNNQPQHF | TGCAGTGCTCGAGGAGTAAATAATCAGCCCCAGCATTTT | . | TRBV20-1 | . | TRBJ1-5
CASSLWGGPNEKLFF | TGTGCCAGCAGTTTGTGGGGAGGTCCTAATGAAAAACTGTTTTTT | . | TRBV12-3/TRBV12-4 | few | TRBJ1-4
CASSLTSGGARRTQYF | TGTGCCAGCAGCTTAACTAGCGGGGGGGCTCGGCGAACCCAGTACTTC | TRBD2 | TRBV7-8 | many | TRBJ2-5
CASSPQGGQGTQYF | TGTGCCAGCAGTCCCCAGGGGGGGCAGGGGACCCAGTACTTC | . | TRBV12-3/TRBV12-4 | few | TRBJ2-5
CASSLQGEYQETQYF | TGCGCCAGCAGCTTGCAGGGGGAGTACCAAGAGACCCAGTACTTC | TRBD1 | TRBV5-1 | . | TRBJ2-5
CASSYFPPEGSGNTIYF | TGTGCCAGCAGTTATTTCCCTCCCGAGGGGTCTGGAAACACCATATATTTT | . | TRBV6-5 | . | TRBJ1-3
CAISESGGGSYNSPLHF | TGTGCCATCAGTGAGTCCGGTGGCGGCTCCTATAATTCACCCCTCCACTTT | . | TRBV10-3 | many | TRBJ1-6
CASSFGSSYNEQFF | TGTGCCAGCAGCTTCGGAAGCTCCTACAATGAGCAGTTCTTC | . | TRBV5-4 | many | TRBJ2-1
CASRTSGGPGEQFF | TGTGCCAGCAGGACTAGCGGGGGGCCCGGGGAGCAGTTCTTC | TRBD2 | TRBV6-2/TRBV6-3 | . | TRBJ2-1
CSARAGNYNEQFF | TGCAGTGCTAGAGCGGGTAACTACAATGAGCAGTTCTTC | . | TRBV20-1 | many | TRBJ2-1
CASSLTRGPGQPQHF | TGTGCCAGCAGTCTTACCAGGGGGCCAGGGCAGCCCCAGCATTTT | TRBD1 | TRBV27 | few | TRBJ1-5
CSALGLSSEQYF | TGCAGTGCTCTCGGGTTATCCAGCGAGCAGTACTTC | . | TRBV20-1 | few | TRBJ2-7
CASRLLAQGVTEAFF | TGTGCCAGCAGACTCCTGGCACAGGGGGTCACTGAAGCTTTCTTT | TRBD1 | TRBV2 | . | TRBJ1-1
CASTITETVAGYTF | TGCGCCAGCACCATAACCGAGACAGTCGCCGGCTACACCTTC | . | TRBV4-1 | many | TRBJ1-2
CASSSGGFNGYTF | TGTGCCAGCAGTTCGGGAGGCTTTAATGGCTACACCTTC | . | TRBV12-3/TRBV12-4 | few | TRBJ1-2
CASSVFGGNTDTQYF | TGTGCCAGCAGCGTATTCGGGGGCAACACAGATACGCAGTATTTT | . | TRBV9 | many | TRBJ2-3